Reported below is one TCR beta chain. This entry is derived from a study of blood T cell repertoires in COVID-19. Study summary: Samples taken during acute and convalescent COVID-19 were collected in the United States, Italy and Spain.

Source study methods: It was from reference gene primer amplification that nucleated cell counts were estimated. The data were produced by immunoSEQ multiplex PCR, yet TCRdb's version contains in-frame clones alone and is incomplete. The DNA gave D and trimming, while V, J and clone size come from that table. This table holds 200,000 to 250,000 clones, 80% to 90% found once. The TCR was taken from a woman aged 25-40 years who had been exposed to COVID-19. Sequenced input: PBMCs or T cells enriched from blood (not recorded which).

The CDR3 DNA is TGCGCCAGCAGCTGGAAAAATTACAGGGGGCTACGATCTGGGGCCAACGTCCTGACTTTC. It codes for CASSWKNYRGLRSGANVLTF. This chain joins TRBV5-1 and TRBJ2-6; 9 nucleotides agree with TRBD1. Germline loops: CDR1 SGHRS, CDR2 YFSETQ. J lost 1 base, V lost 3 bases, and 14 bases had no gene match. CDR3 length: 20 residues.